This TCR beta chain was documented in a study of cytomegalovirus exposure and HLA in healthy donors. CDR3 size: 12 residues. Trimming removed 3 bases from V and 7 bases from J; junction bases left unmatched: 0. CDR1 and CDR2 (germline): SGHTA, FQGNSA. Vbeta (60) and Jbeta (13) primers were used in the PCR. The data were produced by immunoSEQ multiplex PCR, yet TCRdb's version contains in-frame clones alone and is incomplete. The repertoire consists of 100,000 to 150,000 clones, with around 75% occurring once and the leading ten covering under 9.5%. The V gene is TRBV7-2, the J gene TRBJ2-7; TRBD2 matches 10 bases. The source is a woman between 45 and 65 years old in good health and CMV-seropositive. Sequenced input: PBMCs. The CDR3 DNA is TGTGCCAGCAGCTTTAGCGGGAGGGAGCAGTACTTC. Amino acids: CASSFSGREQYF.